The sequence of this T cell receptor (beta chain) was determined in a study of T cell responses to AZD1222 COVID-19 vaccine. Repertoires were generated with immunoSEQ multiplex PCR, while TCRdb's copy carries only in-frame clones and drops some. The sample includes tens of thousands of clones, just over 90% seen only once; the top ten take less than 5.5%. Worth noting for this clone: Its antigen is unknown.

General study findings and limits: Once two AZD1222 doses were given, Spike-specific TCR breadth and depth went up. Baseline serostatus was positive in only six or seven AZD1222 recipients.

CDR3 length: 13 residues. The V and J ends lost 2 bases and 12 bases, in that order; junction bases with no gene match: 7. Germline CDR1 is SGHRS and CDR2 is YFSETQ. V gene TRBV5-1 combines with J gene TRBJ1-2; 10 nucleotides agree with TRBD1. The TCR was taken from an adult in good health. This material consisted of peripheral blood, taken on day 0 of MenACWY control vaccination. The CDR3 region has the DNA TGCGCCAGCAGCTTCGGACAGGGGGAAGGGCACACCTTC. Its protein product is CASSFGQGEGHTF.